The rows below give T cell receptor beta chains drawn from one sample of a study of vaccination and CD4 T cells after COVID-19. One entry per CDR3 protein results from TCRdb running MiXCR on the PCR reads. The sample holds roughly 15,000 distinct CDR3 sequences, around 53% seen once. Their antigen targets remain unknown. Source material: CD4+ T cells from blood, cultured in vitro. All receptors come from a human donor who had recovered from COVID-19. CDR3s include the opening cysteine and the closing phenylalanine or tryptophan. A D gene is named only where the DNA matches it firmly. Rows give clone size only sometimes, using once, few, many, or a class for an expanded clone.

J gene,D gene,clone size,V gene,CDR3 protein,CDR3 DNA
TRBJ2-7,-,-,TRBV5-6,CASSPRVGDPFEQYF,TGTGCCAGCAGCCCACGGGTGGGGGACCCCTTCGAGCAGTACTTC
TRBJ1-5,-,-,TRBV7-2,CASSLHPGPFSNQPQHF,TGTGCCAGCAGCTTACACCCGGGACCCTTTAGCAATCAGCCCCAGCATTTT
TRBJ1-5,TRBD1,-,TRBV7-9,CASSWGTGIQPQHF,TGTGCCAGCAGCTGGGGGACAGGGATTCAGCCCCAGCATTTT
TRBJ1-2,-,few,TRBV12-2,CASRFKGGRDYGYTF,TGTGCAAGTCGCTTCAAGGGGGGTAGAGACTATGGCTACACCTTC
TRBJ2-2,TRBD1,few,TRBV6-1,CASRFTGGTGELFF,TGTGCCAGCAGATTTACAGGGGGCACCGGGGAGCTGTTTTTT
TRBJ1-1,TRBD1,-,TRBV28,CASSIRTGTYTEAFF,TGTGCCAGCAGTATCCGGACAGGGACTTACACTGAAGCTTTCTTT
TRBJ1-1,TRBD1,-,TRBV10-3,CAISPQGGGAEAFF,TGTGCCATCAGCCCCCAGGGGGGGGGGGCTGAAGCTTTCTTT
TRBJ1-6,-,few,TRBV6-1,CASRPNRVQGSPLHF,TGTGCCAGCAGGCCAAACAGGGTGCAGGGGTCACCCCTCCACTTT
TRBJ1-1,-,few,TRBV5-8,CASTPRAGRTEAFF,TGTGCCAGCACACCCAGGGCCGGAAGGACTGAAGCTTTCTTT
TRBJ1-5,-,-,TRBV19,CASSILRGPGQPQHF,TGTGCCAGTAGTATACTGAGAGGGCCGGGCCAGCCCCAGCATTTT
TRBJ2-4,TRBD1,few,TRBV28,CASSSGDRGRGNIQYF,TGTGCCAGCAGTTCCGGGGACAGGGGGCGCGGAAACATTCAGTACTTC
TRBJ1-5,TRBD1,few,TRBV20-1,CSARADRGNNQPQHF,TGCAGTGCTAGAGCCGACAGGGGAAACAATCAGCCCCAGCATTTT
TRBJ2-3,TRBD1,-,TRBV6-1,CASRWTGGTDTQYF,TGTGCCAGCAGGTGGACAGGGGGCACAGATACGCAGTATTTT
TRBJ2-6,TRBD1,once,TRBV6-1,CASRDGQGKSGANVLTF,TGTGCCAGCAGGGATGGACAGGGTAAGTCTGGGGCCAACGTCCTGACTTTC
TRBJ1-5,TRBD1,-,TRBV20-1,CSARDGRGSSNQPQHF,TGCAGTGCCAGAGATGGCAGGGGGAGTAGCAATCAGCCCCAGCATTTT
TRBJ2-5,TRBD1,few,TRBV28,CASRYRGPETQYF,TGTGCCAGCAGGTACAGGGGACCAGAGACCCAGTACTTC
TRBJ2-3,-,-,TRBV7-3,CASSLTGTDTQYF,TGTGCCAGCAGCTTAACTGGGACAGATACGCAGTATTTT
TRBJ2-1,TRBD1,-,TRBV20-1,CSAILAGGIVKGNEQFF,TGCAGTGCTATCTTGGCAGGGGGCATTGTGAAGGGCAATGAGCAGTTCTTC
TRBJ1-6,-,-,TRBV4-2,CASSLQEAAGDRGSYNSPLHF,TGTGCCAGCAGCCTTCAAGAGGCAGCCGGGGATCGGGGTTCCTATAATTCACCCCTCCACTTT
TRBJ1-1,-,few,TRBV27,CASSFGGRATEAFF,TGTGCCAGCAGTTTTGGGGGCAGGGCCACTGAAGCTTTCTTT
TRBJ1-2,-,few,TRBV7-8,CASSFGQTVGYGYTF,TGTGCCAGCAGCTTCGGGCAAACAGTTGGATATGGCTACACCTTC
TRBJ1-1,TRBD1,-,TRBV11-2,CASSSKPGTGGSLPLEAFF,TGTGCCAGCAGCTCAAAGCCCGGGACAGGGGGCAGTTTACCCTTGGAAGCTTTCTTT
TRBJ2-1,TRBD2,-,TRBV6-2/TRBV6-3,CASRSLAGGLLEQFF,TGTGCCAGCAGATCACTAGCGGGGGGGCTTCTTGAGCAGTTCTTC
TRBJ2-3,-,few,TRBV7-8,CASIPAESTDTQYF,TGTGCCAGCATTCCAGCGGAGAGCACAGATACGCAGTATTTT
TRBJ2-3,TRBD2,-,TRBV19,CASGGGSTDTQYF,TGTGCCAGCGGGGGGGGAAGCACAGATACGCAGTATTTT
TRBJ2-7,TRBD1,-,TRBV6-1,CASSPTGGTAYEQYF,TGTGCCAGCAGTCCTACAGGGGGTACAGCCTACGAGCAGTACTTC
TRBJ1-1,-,few,TRBV20-1,CSAGNRVGNTEAFF,TGCAGTGCCGGAAACAGGGTGGGTAACACTGAAGCTTTCTTT
TRBJ2-1,TRBD1,-,TRBV28,CASSSAGQGGNEQFF,TGTGCCAGCAGTTCCGCCGGACAGGGTGGGAATGAGCAGTTCTTC
TRBJ1-5,-,few,TRBV20-1,CSARSQGYQPQHF,TGCAGTGCTAGGAGCCAGGGCTATCAGCCCCAGCATTTT
TRBJ2-4,-,few,TRBV6-2/TRBV6-3,CASSPVTKNIQYF,TGTGCCAGCAGCCCCGTAACCAAAAACATTCAGTACTTC
TRBJ2-3,-,-,TRBV6-2/TRBV6-3,CASRPVGSTDTQYF,TGTGCCAGCAGGCCGGTCGGTAGCACAGATACGCAGTATTTT
TRBJ1-6,-,few,TRBV5-1,CASSLVQGNSPLHF,TGCGCCAGCAGCTTGGTACAGGGTAACTCACCCCTCCACTTT
TRBJ2-7,-,-,TRBV10-2,CASSVGVRQGRSEQYF,TGCGCCAGCAGTGTTGGGGTCCGGCAGGGGAGAAGCGAGCAGTACTTC
TRBJ2-5,TRBD2,-,TRBV11-3,CASSLAWTSGGPPQETQYF,TGTGCCAGCAGCTTAGCGTGGACTAGCGGGGGGCCTCCTCAAGAGACCCAGTACTTC
TRBJ1-1,-,-,TRBV6-5,CASSYSTRSEAFF,TGTGCCAGCAGTTACTCGACGAGATCAGAAGCTTTCTTT
TRBJ2-7,-,few,TRBV30,CAWSVYYEQYF,TGTGCCTGGAGCGTATACTACGAGCAGTACTTC
TRBJ1-1,-,-,TRBV27,CASSLFSLVAKGTPEAFF,TGTGCCAGCAGTTTATTCTCTCTTGTGGCTAAGGGGACCCCTGAAGCTTTCTTT
TRBJ2-2,TRBD1,-,TRBV28,CASSPQGAITGELFF,TGTGCCAGCAGCCCCCAGGGGGCGATCACCGGGGAGCTGTTTTTT
TRBJ1-1,-,medium-sized,TRBV5-6,CASSAGPGRMNTEAFF,TGTGCCAGCAGCGCTGGGCCAGGGAGAATGAACACTGAAGCTTTCTTT
TRBJ2-7,TRBD1,-,TRBV20-1,CSTRGTGRYEQYF,TGCAGTACGAGGGGGACAGGGAGGTACGAGCAGTACTTC
TRBJ1-2,TRBD1,-,TRBV12-3/TRBV12-4,CASSYRDRPNYGYTF,TGTGCCAGCAGTTACCGGGACAGGCCTAACTATGGCTACACCTTC
TRBJ1-3,-,once,TRBV28,CASSQTGTLGNTIYF,TGTGCCAGCAGTCAGACCGGGACCCTTGGAAACACCATATATTTT
TRBJ1-6,-,-,TRBV6-1,CASSEVGGRSPLHF,TGTGCCAGCAGTGAAGTTGGGGGGCGTTCACCCCTCCACTTT
TRBJ1-2,TRBD1,-,TRBV6-1,CASSPGQGRGGYTF,TGTGCCAGCTCCCCCGGACAGGGGCGGGGTGGCTACACCTTC
TRBJ2-6,-,-,TRBV7-2,CASSLGGAGANVLTF,TGTGCCAGCAGCTTAGGGGGGGCTGGGGCCAACGTCCTGACTTTC
TRBJ2-5,-,few,TRBV5-1,CASSLGDTLIGQETQYF,TGCGCCAGCAGCTTGGGGGACACACTCATCGGGCAAGAGACCCAGTACTTC
TRBJ2-3,-,-,TRBV6-1,CASSRTVTDTQYF,TGTGCCAGCAGTCGGACAGTAACAGATACGCAGTATTTT
TRBJ1-4,-,-,TRBV6-5,CASSYSRPQGGEKLFF,TGTGCCAGCAGTTACTCAAGACCTCAAGGAGGCGAAAAACTGTTTTTT
TRBJ1-6,-,once,TRBV12-3/TRBV12-4,CASTRKTGYNSPLHF,TGTGCCAGCACCCGAAAGACAGGCTATAATTCACCCCTCCACTTT
TRBJ2-3,-,few,TRBV6-5,CASSSSGGDTQYF,TGTGCCAGCAGTTCCAGTGGAGGAGATACGCAGTATTTT
TRBJ2-7,TRBD1,-,TRBV20-1,CSARETGRSEQYF,TGCAGTGCCCGTGAGACAGGGCGTTCTGAGCAGTACTTC
TRBJ2-3,-,few,TRBV5-6,CASSESADTQYF,TGTGCCAGCAGCGAGAGCGCAGATACGCAGTATTTT
TRBJ2-7,TRBD1,-,TRBV7-7,CASSLEQGAYEQYF,TGTGCTAGCAGCTTAGAACAGGGGGCTTACGAGCAGTACTTC
TRBJ1-1,TRBD1,-,TRBV10-3,CAIRGDRGTTEAFF,TGTGCCATCAGAGGGGACAGGGGGACCACTGAAGCTTTCTTT
TRBJ1-2,-,-,TRBV7-2,CASSWQQDGYTF,TGTGCCAGCAGCTGGCAACAGGATGGCTACACCTTC
TRBJ2-1,-,-,TRBV11-3,CASSFGPTEQFF,TGTGCCAGCAGCTTCGGACCCACAGAGCAGTTCTTC
TRBJ1-3,TRBD1,once,TRBV7-8,CASSPGGTGDSGNTIYF,TGTGCCAGCAGCCCCGGGGGTACAGGGGACTCTGGAAACACCATATATTTT
TRBJ1-2,-,few,TRBV11-2,CASSPGQAYGYTF,TGTGCCAGCAGCCCGGGGCAGGCCTATGGCTACACCTTC
TRBJ1-2,-,-,TRBV28,CASNEGPRRSGYTF,TGTGCCAGCAACGAAGGGCCGAGGCGGTCAGGCTACACCTTC
TRBJ2-2,TRBD1,-,TRBV18,CASSERTGGRTGELFF,TGTGCCAGCTCAGAACGGACAGGGGGACGGACCGGGGAGCTGTTTTTT